The source of this TCR beta chain is a study of vaccination and CD4 T cells after COVID-19. This clonotype came up a few times. Its target is not known. The CDR3 consists of 15 residues. Germline V gene data show CDR1 as MNHEY and CDR2 as SMNVEV (reference sequence). Trimming removed 6 bases from V and 2 bases from J; junction bases left unmatched: 9. CD4+ T cells that had been cultured provided DNA sequenced with the Oncomine TCR Beta short-read assay. TCRdb processed the PCR reads anew with MiXCR; each CDR3 protein has one entry. This table holds around 25,000 distinct CDR3 sequences, roughly 39% found once. Sample treatment: approximately 9-day PBMC culture with coronavirus spike peptide pools or control peptides (ViraFEST assay). The culture of 2 million or so PBMCs per well included roughly 10 IU/ml IL-2 and about 9.8 ug/ml peptide pools.

The chain employs TRBV27 and TRBJ2-7; 8 nucleotides match TRBD1. Specimen: CD4+ T cells from blood, cultured in vitro. This receptor was taken from a human donor who had recovered from COVID-19. DNA of the CDR3: TGTGCCAGCAGCTCACCGGACAGGGCCACCTACGAGCAGTACTTC. It codes for CASSSPDRATYEQYF.